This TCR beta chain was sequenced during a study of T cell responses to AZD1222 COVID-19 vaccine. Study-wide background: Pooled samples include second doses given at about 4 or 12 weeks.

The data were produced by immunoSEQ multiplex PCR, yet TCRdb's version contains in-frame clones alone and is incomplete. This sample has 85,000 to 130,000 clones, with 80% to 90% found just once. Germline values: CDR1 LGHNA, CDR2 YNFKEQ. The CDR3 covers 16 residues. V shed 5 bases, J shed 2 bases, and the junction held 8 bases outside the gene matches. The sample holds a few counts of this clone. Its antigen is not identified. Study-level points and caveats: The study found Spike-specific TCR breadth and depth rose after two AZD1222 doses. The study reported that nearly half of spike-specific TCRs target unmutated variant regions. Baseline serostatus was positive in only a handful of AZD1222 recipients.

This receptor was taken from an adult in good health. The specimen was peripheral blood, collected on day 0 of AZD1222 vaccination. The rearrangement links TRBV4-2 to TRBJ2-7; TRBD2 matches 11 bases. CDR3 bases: TGTGCCAGCAGCTCCGCGACTAGCGGGGACCCCTACGAGCAGTACTTC. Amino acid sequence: CASSSATSGDPYEQYF.